This TCR beta chain was documented in a study of identical twins. This clonotype has only a few counts. Its antigen is not known. The study, taken as a whole, reports: Cord blood beta clonotypes that were abundant carried fewer insertions, and memory repertoires showed no such trend. Low generation probability was overrepresented in out-of-frame alpha sequences shared by twins. Because invariant MAIT and iNKT cells could be present, zero-insertion analyses could be partly confounded.

cDNA carried unique molecular identifiers, and a universal primer site was added by template switching. One entry per CDR3 protein results from TCRdb running MiXCR on the 5' RACE reads. The sample records 300,000 to 350,000 distinct CDR3 sequences, approximately 13% being singletons. The same data also went into a second study, on yellow fever vaccine responses in identical twins.

Sequencing was done on a sample of CD8+ T cells sorted from blood. The clonotype was recovered from a woman between 18 and 30 years old in good health.

The CDR3 here is CASSRTSRGDEQFF. The DNA of the CDR3 is TGTGCCAGCAGCCGGACTAGCCGGGGCGATGAGCAGTTCTTC. The chain employs TRBV28 and TRBJ2-1; TRBD2 agrees at 8 bases. The CDR3 is made up of 14 amino acids. CDR1 is MDHEN, CDR2 SYDVKM, per germline. Unmatched junction bases numbered 9, after V lost 6 bases and J lost 8 bases.